The 8 T cell receptor beta chains presented below share a single source sample, sequenced in a study of T cells in women clearing cervical HPV infection. Sequenced by immunoSEQ multiplex PCR; TCRdb stores in-frame clones only, minus some. This sample lists some 33,000 clones; its ten largest clones have about 4.5%. Sequencing was done on a sample of blood buffy coat. These receptors all come from a woman aged 18-70 years with a cervical HPV16 infection that either progressed to CIN3+ or cleared (not recorded which).

In regard to this clone: The CDR3 end lies 3 residues beyond the end of the read and is filled in from the germline J gene. The chain has TRBV19 and TRBJ1-2, with no clear D. Looked up from germline, CDR1 is LNHDA and CDR2 is SQIVND (reference sequence). The CDR3 covers 13 residues. This CDR3 is CASSIGPARGYTF. The CDR3 DNA, read in part, is TGTGCCAGTAGTATCGGCCCGGCGCGGGGC.

About this clone itself: The DNA ends 3 residues before the CDR3 does, and the rest of the CDR3 is filled in from the germline J gene. The J gene is TRBJ2-2, the V gene TRBV12-3 or TRBV12-4, with 9 bases identical to TRBD2. The CDR3 length is 16 residues. V lost 4 bases to trimming and J lost 3 bases; unmatched junction nucleotides: 6. The CDR3 DNA, read in part, is TGTGCCAGCAGTTGGGCGGGAGGGTTGGACACCGGGGAG. It encodes CASSWAGGLDTGE. The whole CDR3 sequence is CASSWAGGLDTGELFF.

As concerns this clone: At one of its ends the junction is not consistent with the germline gene, which may arise from a read error. The sample holds other DNA sequences that translate to the same CDR3. CDR3 bases read: TGTGCCATCTCCGGGGGATACTCTGGAAACACG. It translates to CAISGGYSGNT. The entire CDR3 reads CAISGGYSGNTIYF. The chain has TRBV10-3 and TRBJ1-3, with D possibly being TRBD1 (5 bases). The read is 3 residues too short to cover the CDR3 end, so that end is filled in from the germline J gene. This CDR3 spans 14 amino acids. Germline V gene lookup returns CDR1 ENHRY and CDR2 SYGVKD.

Comment on this clone: The DNA ends 3 residues before the CDR3 does, and the rest of the CDR3 is filled in from the germline J gene. J is TRBJ2-3 and V is TRBV7-9; 8 bases match TRBD1. The CDR3 consists of 14 residues. The V gene's germline CDR1 is SEHNR and CDR2 FQNEAQ (reference sequence). The CDR3 sequence is CASSDRQGNQPQYF. The DNA read from the CDR3 is TGTGCCAGCAGCGACAGACAGGGGAATCAGCCG.

Comments on this clone: From the germline J gene comes the end of the CDR3, since the read stops 3 residues before it. This chain joins TRBV6-1 and TRBJ1-5, with 8 bases aligning to TRBD1. Germline V gene data show CDR1 as MNHNS and CDR2 as SASEGT. The V segment lost 0 bases and the J segment 5 bases; nucleotides outside the gene matches: 3. This CDR3 spans 15 amino acids. CDR3 residues: CASSEADRGHQPQHF. Partial CDR3 DNA: TGTGCCAGCAGTGAAGCTGACAGGGGCCATCAGCCC.

About this clone itself: The CDR3 extends 3 residues past the end of the read, so its final part is completed from the germline J gene. The chain recombines TRBV6-2 or TRBV6-3 with TRBJ2-2; 10 bases fit TRBD2. The CDR3 has 16 amino acids. Germline V gene sequence: CDR1 MNHEY, CDR2 SVGEGT. V was clipped by 2 bases and J by 6 bases; unmatched bases: 6. The DNA read from the CDR3 is TGTGCCAGCAGTTACCTAGCTAGCGGGAGCCCCGGGGAG. This sequence encodes CASSYLASGSPGE. The complete CDR3 protein is CASSYLASGSPGELFF.

Details on this clone: The DNA ends 3 residues before the CDR3 does, and the rest of the CDR3 is filled in from the germline J gene. The chain has TRBV10-3 and TRBJ1-4; 8 positions match TRBD1. Germline assignment: CDR1 ENHRY and CDR2 SYGVKD. V dropped 0 bases and J dropped 8; count of bases not matched to a gene: 8. The CDR3 runs 16 residues. Incomplete CDR3 DNA: TGTGCCATCAGTGAGTCGATGGGGACAGGAGGCGAAAAA. Protein product: CAISESMGTGGEK. From start to end, the CDR3 is CAISESMGTGGEKLFF.

With regard to this clone: The read ends 3 residues before the CDR3 terminus; that terminus is restored from the germline J gene. The chain links TRBV18 to TRBJ1-2; possible D gene TRBD1, 6 bases. This CDR3 comprises 16 residues. Germline CDR1 reads KGHSH; CDR2 reads LQKENI. The CDR3: CASSRIQGQKYNEYTF. The CDR3 DNA, read in part, is TGTGCCAGCTCACGCATCCAAGGACAGAAATACAATGAA.